This T cell receptor beta chain was identified in a study of CD8+CD57+ T cells in acquired aplastic anemia. Both TCR beta VDJ combination and CDR3 sequence profiling were carried out. Genomic DNA was the template for this profiling. MiXCR, run by TCRdb on the reads, gives a single entry per CDR3 protein. Among approximately 170,000 distinct CDR3 sequences listed, less than 50% were seen once. Sequencing involved patients with CD8+CD57+ cell expansion previously shown by flow cytometry. There were no patients without severe acquired aplastic anemia. CDR1 is ENHRY, CDR2 SYGVKD, per germline. V lost 7 bases and J lost 0, with 6 bases in between. The CDR3 spans 13 residues. This clonotype was observed many times.

The chain uses TRBV10-3 and TRBJ1-4; D unresolved. The material sequenced was sorted CD4+, CD8+, or CD8+CD57+ T cells (not recorded which) from PBMCs. The clonotype comes from a human donor with aplastic anemia. For the CDR3, the DNA is TGTGCCATCAAGGCAGCAACTAATGAAAAACTGTTTTTT. Amino acids: CAIKAATNEKLFF.